This T cell receptor (beta chain) is from a study of T cell repertoires in cytomegalovirus infection. Study-wide background: Newly reported HLA-C-restricted and thoroughly characterized HLA-B-restricted CMV epitopes were employed. From public TCR beta signatures came an indication of both CMV infection and matching HLA type. Notes on the study in general: HLA-C-restricted CMV-specific TCR beta clonotypes prevailed in the ex vivo response.

The CDR3 runs to 16 residues. CDR1 is MGHRA, CDR2 YSYEKL, per germline. The germline V and J ends were trimmed by 4 bases and 5 bases, with 20 bases remaining between them. This clonotype was found a few times. Its matching antigen is unknown. TCRdb processed the reads anew with MiXCR; each CDR3 protein has one entry. The table has about 890,000 distinct CDR3 sequences, about a third seen once. The receptor's source is a human donor in good health (CMV status not recorded). Some clones in this sample may be carry-over from other donors' samples. The sample here was cultured CD8+ T cells from PBMCs, taken from culture after CMV antigen stimulation. This chain connects TRBV4-1 to TRBJ2-5; no clear D. Written as DNA, the CDR3 is TGCGCCAGCAGCCTCTCTGGTGGCGTCCCTGGGGAGACCCAGTACTTC. Translation: CASSLSGGVPGETQYF.